This TCR beta chain was sequenced during a study of T cell repertoires in cytomegalovirus infection. Study at large: The authors used CMV epitopes that were HLA-C-restricted (recently identified) and HLA-B-restricted (well studied).

Study-wide results and limits: Across the ex vivo response, the dominant clonotypes were HLA-C-restricted CMV-specific TCR beta clonotypes.

This clonotype was counted many times. Antigen: not known. MiXCR, applied by TCRdb to the reads, yields one record per CDR3 protein. The sample yields 650,000 to 850,000 distinct CDR3 sequences, almost 30% seen once. CDR3 size: 16 residues. V trimming: 5 bases; J trimming: 2 bases; junction bases outside the gene matches: 6. The V gene's germline CDR1 is SGHVS and CDR2 FNYEAQ. The receptor comes from a human donor in good health (CMV status not recorded). Some clones in this sample may be carry-over from other donors' samples. The genes are TRBV7-6 and TRBJ2-3; 11 bases match TRBD2. Sequencing was performed on cultured CD8+ T cells from PBMCs, taken from culture after CMV antigen stimulation. The CDR3: CASSVELAGDTDTQYF. The CDR3 DNA follows: TGTGCCAGCAGCGTAGAACTAGCGGGGGACACAGATACGCAGTATTTT.